Below, 10 T cell receptor beta chains from the same sample are listed, as sequenced in a study of T cell responses to AZD1222 COVID-19 vaccine. Profiling relied on immunoSEQ multiplex PCR, and the TCRdb table lists in-frame clones only, not all of them. Of roughly 130,000 clones in the sample, about 90% were seen once. Sequenced material: peripheral blood, taken 28 days after the second dose of the MenACWY control vaccine. The source is an adult who received the MenACWY meningococcal vaccine as a control.

This chain joins TRBV15 and TRBJ2-2; TRBD1 agrees at 7 bases. V lost 0 bases, J lost 0 bases, and 1 base stayed unmatched. CDR3 length equals 16 residues. Per germline, CDR1 LNHNV and CDR2 YYDKDF (reference sequence). The DNA for the CDR3 is TGTGCCACCAGCAGAGACAGGGGGTCGAACACCGGGGAGCTGTTTTTT. Its translation is CATSRDRGSNTGELFF.

This clone occurred once. V is TRBV7-3 and J is TRBJ1-1; D perhaps matches TRBD1 (5 bases). This CDR3 spans 15 amino acids. Germline-derived CDR1 and CDR2 are SGHTA and FQGTGA. V was trimmed by 5 bases and J by 3 bases, leaving 16 bases between them. This chain's CDR3 is CASSVMFGGDTEAFF. For the CDR3, the DNA is TGTGCCAGCAGCGTGATGTTCGGGGGGGACACTGAAGCTTTCTTT.

The V call is TRBV29-1, the J call TRBJ2-1, with 11 positions matching TRBD1. V lost 3 bases, J lost 8 bases, and 3 bases stayed unmatched. Germline values: CDR1 SQVTM, CDR2 ANQGSEA. The CDR3 length is 13 residues. CDR3 sequence reads: CSVDGQGADEQFF. The DNA for the CDR3 is TGCAGCGTTGATGGACAGGGGGCCGATGAGCAGTTCTTC.

The chain couples TRBV2 to TRBJ1-1, with D possibly being TRBD1 (5 bases). Trimming shortened V by 4 bases and J by 0 bases, and 12 bases separated the two germline ends. CDR1 and CDR2 (germline): SNHLY, FYNNEI. This CDR3 has 15 residues. The CDR3 loop reads CASSAGAVMNTEAFF. Written as DNA, the CDR3 is TGTGCCAGCAGTGCTGGGGCAGTAATGAACACTGAAGCTTTCTTT.

The chain carries TRBV5-6 and TRBJ2-5; TRBD1 might be the D (5 bases). The CDR3 is made up of 15 amino acids. Germline V gives CDR1 SGHDT, CDR2 YYEEEE. The V gene lost 3 bases and the J gene lost 6 bases, with 18 bases spanning the gap. Here the CDR3 DNA reads TGTGCCAGCAGCTATCGGGTAGGGGTTGTGAAGACCCAGTACTTC. It is translated as CASSYRVGVVKTQYF.

CDR3 protein: CASSKQGGKSTEAFF. The CDR3 DNA sequence: TGTGCCAGCAGCAAACAGGGTGGTAAGTCCACTGAAGCTTTCTTT. The rearrangement uses TRBV7-9 and TRBJ1-1; the D gene is possibly TRBD1 (6 bases). CDR1 is SEHNR, CDR2 FQNEAQ, per germline (reference sequence). Trimming left V 5 bases short and J 4 bases short, with 17 bases between. This CDR3 spans 15 amino acids.

The J gene is TRBJ2-1, the V gene TRBV9, with TRBD1 identical over 10 bases. V shed 0 bases and J 4 bases; nucleotides not matched to a gene: 4. Germline CDR1 and CDR2: SGDLS and YYNGEE. The CDR3 is 16 amino acids. The chain's CDR3 is CASSVGTGGAYNEQFF. The CDR3 DNA reads TGTGCCAGCAGCGTAGGGACAGGGGGGGCGTACAATGAGCAGTTCTTC.

The chain employs TRBV27 and TRBJ1-6; D is unresolved. Per germline, CDR1 MNHEY and CDR2 SMNVEV (reference sequence). The CDR3 runs to 16 residues. Trimming left V 6 bases short and J 5 bases short, with 17 bases between. CDR3 DNA sequence: TGTGCCAGCAGGACGCTGACAATCATGAATAATTCACCCCTCCACTTT. Translated, it gives CASRTLTIMNNSPLHF.

V and J are TRBV19 and TRBJ1-6, with 10 bases lining up with TRBD1. Germline V CDR1 and CDR2: LNHDA, SQIVND (reference sequence). The CDR3 consists of 15 residues. V was pared by 6 bases and J by 7 bases, with 6 bases of the junction left unmatched. CDR3 DNA: TGTGCCAGTAGCCAGGGGGGACAGGGGAATTCACCCCTCCACTTT. Its protein is CASSQGGQGNSPLHF.

The V call is TRBV29-1, the J call TRBJ2-2; 7 positions match TRBD2. Per germline, CDR1 SQVTM and CDR2 ANQGSEA. The CDR3 is 15 amino acids. With V trimmed by 7 bases and J by 5 bases, 13 bases remained unmatched. CDR3 residues: CSASHEGGQTGELFF. CDR3 DNA: TGCAGCGCTTCGCATGAGGGAGGGCAAACCGGGGAGCTGTTTTTT.